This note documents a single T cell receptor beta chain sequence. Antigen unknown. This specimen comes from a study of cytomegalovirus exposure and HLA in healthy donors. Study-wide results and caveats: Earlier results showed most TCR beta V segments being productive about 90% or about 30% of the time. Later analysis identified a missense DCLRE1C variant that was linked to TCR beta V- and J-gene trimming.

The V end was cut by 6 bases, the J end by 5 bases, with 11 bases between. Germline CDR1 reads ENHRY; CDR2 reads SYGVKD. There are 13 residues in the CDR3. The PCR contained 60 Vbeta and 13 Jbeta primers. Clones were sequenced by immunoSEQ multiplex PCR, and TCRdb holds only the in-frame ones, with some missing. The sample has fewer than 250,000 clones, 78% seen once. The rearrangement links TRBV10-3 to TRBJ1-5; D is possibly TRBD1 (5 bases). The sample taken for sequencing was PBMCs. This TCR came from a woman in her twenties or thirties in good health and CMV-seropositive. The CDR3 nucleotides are TGTGCCATCAGGACAGTTTACCATCAGCCCCAGCATTTT. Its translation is CAIRTVYHQPQHF.